This TCR beta chain is from a study of T cells in Graves' hyperthyroidism and ophthalmopathy. Turning to the study itself: Peripheral blood draws took place at initial diagnosis, ahead of any treatment.

Disease duration under 2 months; hyperthyroidism patients were aged 18 to 65. Reasons for excluding patients were uncontrolled infection, other autoimmune disease, pregnancy or lactation. V shed 1 base, J shed 6 bases, and the junction held 4 bases outside the gene matches. The CDR3 sequence is 15 residues long. From germline, CDR1 is SGHVS and CDR2 FQNEAQ. TCR beta CDR3 regions were amplified from RNA. A set of HTBI primers served as the primers for a first-round RT-PCR of the TCR CDR3. TCRdb reprocessed the multiplex PCR reads with MiXCR, giving one entry per CDR3 protein. The data contain some 440,000 distinct CDR3 sequences, 15% to 19% of them singletons. This clonotype was detected ten times or more.

This clonotype was sampled from a woman aged 18-29 years with Graves' hyperthyroidism. The chain has TRBV7-8 and TRBJ2-1, with TRBD2 matching 9 bases. The sample was blood. The CDR3 here is CASSLVAGVFNEQFF. The CDR3 coding sequence is TGTGCCAGCAGCTTAGTAGCGGGGGTTTTCAATGAGCAGTTCTTC.